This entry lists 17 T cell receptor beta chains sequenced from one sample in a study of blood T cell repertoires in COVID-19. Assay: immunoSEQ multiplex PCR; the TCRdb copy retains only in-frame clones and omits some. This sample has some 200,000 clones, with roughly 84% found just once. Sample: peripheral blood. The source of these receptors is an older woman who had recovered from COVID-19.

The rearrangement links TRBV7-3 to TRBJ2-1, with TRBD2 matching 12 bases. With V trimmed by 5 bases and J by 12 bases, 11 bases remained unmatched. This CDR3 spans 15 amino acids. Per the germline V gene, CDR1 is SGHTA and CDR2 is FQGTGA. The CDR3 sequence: CASSQTSGGLWGQFF. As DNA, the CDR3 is TGTGCCAGCAGCCAGACTAGCGGGGGTCTATGGGGGCAGTTCTTC.

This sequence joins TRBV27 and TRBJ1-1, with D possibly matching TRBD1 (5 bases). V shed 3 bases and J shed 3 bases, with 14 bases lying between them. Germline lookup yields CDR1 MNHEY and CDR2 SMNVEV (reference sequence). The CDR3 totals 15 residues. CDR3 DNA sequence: TGTGCCAGCAGTTTGAGAAGGGGCCGGGACACTGAAGCTTTCTTT. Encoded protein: CASSLRRGRDTEAFF.

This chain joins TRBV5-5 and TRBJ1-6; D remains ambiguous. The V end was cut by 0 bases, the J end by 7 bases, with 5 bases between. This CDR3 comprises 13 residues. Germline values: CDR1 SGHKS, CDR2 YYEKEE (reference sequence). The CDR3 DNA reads TGTGCCAGCAGCTTGGAACTAAATTCACCCCTCCACTTT. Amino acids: CASSLELNSPLHF.

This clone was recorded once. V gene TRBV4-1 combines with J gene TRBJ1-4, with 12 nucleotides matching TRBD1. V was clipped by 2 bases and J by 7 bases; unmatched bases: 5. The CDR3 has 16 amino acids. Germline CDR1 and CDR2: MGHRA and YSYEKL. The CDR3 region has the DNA TGCGCCAGCAGCCAAAACGGGGACAGGGGGCGTGAAAAACTGTTTTTT. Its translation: CASSQNGDRGREKLFF.

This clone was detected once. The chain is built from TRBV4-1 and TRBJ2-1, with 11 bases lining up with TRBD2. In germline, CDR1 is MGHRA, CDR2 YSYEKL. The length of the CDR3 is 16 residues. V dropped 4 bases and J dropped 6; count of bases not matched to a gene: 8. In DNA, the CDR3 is TGCGCCAGCAGCCGGCGACTAGCGGGGAATGGCAATGAGCAGTTCTTC. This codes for CASSRRLAGNGNEQFF.

CDR3 nucleotides: TGTGCCAGCAGTGAATTGGGCAGGGACACTGAAGCTTTCTTT. This gives the protein CASSELGRDTEAFF. The chain has TRBV25-1 and TRBJ1-1, with D tentatively TRBD1 (5 bases). Germline lookup yields CDR1 MGHDK and CDR2 SYGVNS. V lost 1 base, J lost 3 bases, and 9 bases lay in between. The CDR3 has 14 residues. The entire variable domain, with the rest obtained from reference TRBV25-1 and TRBJ1-1, is as follows: EADIYQTPRYLVIGTGKKITLECSQTMGHDKMYWYQQDPGMELHLIHYSYGVNSTEKGDLSSESTVSRIRTEHFPLTLESARPSHTSQYLCASSELGRDTEAFFGQGTRLTVV.

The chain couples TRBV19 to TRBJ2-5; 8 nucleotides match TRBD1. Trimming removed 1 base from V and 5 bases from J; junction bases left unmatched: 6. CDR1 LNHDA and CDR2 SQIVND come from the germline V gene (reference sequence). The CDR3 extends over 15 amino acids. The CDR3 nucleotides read TGTGCCAGTAGTATAGTGGGGACAGGCGGCGAGACCCAGTACTTC. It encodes CASSIVGTGGETQYF.

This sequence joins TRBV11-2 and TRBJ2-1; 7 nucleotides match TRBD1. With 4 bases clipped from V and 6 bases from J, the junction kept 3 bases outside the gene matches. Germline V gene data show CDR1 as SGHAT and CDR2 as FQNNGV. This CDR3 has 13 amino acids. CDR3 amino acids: CASSSGTVNEQFF. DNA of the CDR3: TGTGCCAGCAGCTCCGGGACAGTCAATGAGCAGTTCTTC.

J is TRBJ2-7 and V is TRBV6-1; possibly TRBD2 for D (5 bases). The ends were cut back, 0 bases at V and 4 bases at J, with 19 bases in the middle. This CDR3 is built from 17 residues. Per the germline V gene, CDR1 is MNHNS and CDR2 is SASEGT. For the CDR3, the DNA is TGTGCCAGCAGTGAAGCGCAATGGCGGTCGCGGGCTTACGAGCAGTACTTC. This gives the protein CASSEAQWRSRAYEQYF.

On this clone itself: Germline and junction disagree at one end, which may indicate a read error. The CDR3 DNA reads as TGTGCCAGTACCATCGGGGACAGGGGGTTTTCACCCCCCCACTTT. Protein product: CASTIGDRGFSPPHF. The J gene is TRBJ1-6, the V gene TRBV19, with 11 bases lining up with TRBD1. The CDR3 length is 15 residues. Germline V gene sequence: CDR1 LNHDA, CDR2 SQIVND (reference sequence).

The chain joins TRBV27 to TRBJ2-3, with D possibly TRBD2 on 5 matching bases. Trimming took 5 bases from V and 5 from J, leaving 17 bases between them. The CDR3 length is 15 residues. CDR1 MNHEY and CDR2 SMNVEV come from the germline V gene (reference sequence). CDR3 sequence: CASSPDSLRGDTQYF. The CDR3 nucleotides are TGTGCCAGCAGTCCGGACTCGCTCCGCGGAGATACGCAGTATTTT.

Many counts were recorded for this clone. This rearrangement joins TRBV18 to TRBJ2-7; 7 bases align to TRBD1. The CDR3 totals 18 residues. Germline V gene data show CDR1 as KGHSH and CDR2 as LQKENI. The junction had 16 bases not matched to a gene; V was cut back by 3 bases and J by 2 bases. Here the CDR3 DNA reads TGTGCCAGCTCACCTCCGAGGACAGGATATGAGGGGACCTACGAGCAGTACTTC. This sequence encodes CASSPPRTGYEGTYEQYF. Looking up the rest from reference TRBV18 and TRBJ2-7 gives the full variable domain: NAGVMQNPRHLVRRRGQEARLRCSPMKGHSHVYWYRQLPEEGLKFMVYLQKENIIDESGMPKERFSAEFPKEGPSILRIQQVVRGDSAAYFCASSPPRTGYEGTYEQYFGPGTRLTVT.

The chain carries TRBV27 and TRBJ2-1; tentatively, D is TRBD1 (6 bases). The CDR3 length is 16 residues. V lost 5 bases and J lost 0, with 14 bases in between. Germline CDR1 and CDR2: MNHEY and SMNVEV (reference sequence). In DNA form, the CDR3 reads TGTGCCAGCAGTCCGACAACAGGGAGCTCCTACAATGAGCAGTTCTTC. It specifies CASSPTTGSSYNEQFF.

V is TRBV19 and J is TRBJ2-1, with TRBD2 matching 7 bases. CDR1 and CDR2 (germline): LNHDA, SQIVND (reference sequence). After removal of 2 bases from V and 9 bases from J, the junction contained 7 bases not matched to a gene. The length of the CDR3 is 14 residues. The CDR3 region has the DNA TGTGCCAGTAGTATAAGCGGGGTCCTCGGTGAGCAGTTCTTC. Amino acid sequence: CASSISGVLGEQFF.

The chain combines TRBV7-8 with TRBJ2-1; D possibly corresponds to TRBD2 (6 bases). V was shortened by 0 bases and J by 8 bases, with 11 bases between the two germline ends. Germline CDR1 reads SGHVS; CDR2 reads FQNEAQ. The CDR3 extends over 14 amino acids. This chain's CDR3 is CASSLALAMDEQFF. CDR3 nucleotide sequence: TGTGCCAGCAGCTTAGCTCTAGCGATGGATGAGCAGTTCTTC.

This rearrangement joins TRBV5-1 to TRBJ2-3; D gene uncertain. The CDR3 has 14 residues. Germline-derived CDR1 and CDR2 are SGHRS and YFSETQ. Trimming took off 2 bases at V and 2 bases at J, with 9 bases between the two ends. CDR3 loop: CASSLTSSTDTQYF. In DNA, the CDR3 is TGCGCCAGCAGCTTAACGAGCTCCACAGATACGCAGTATTTT.

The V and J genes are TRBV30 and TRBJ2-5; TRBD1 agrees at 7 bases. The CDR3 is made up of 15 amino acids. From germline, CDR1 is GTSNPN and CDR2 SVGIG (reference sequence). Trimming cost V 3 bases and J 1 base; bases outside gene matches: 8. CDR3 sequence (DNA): TGTGCCTGGAGCACAGGGGTCCCCTTCCAAGAGACCCAGTACTTC. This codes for CAWSTGVPFQETQYF.